Shown below are 9 T cell receptor beta chains from a single sample sequenced in a study of blood T cells in healthy people across ages. The authors ran a second PCR of 7 to 11 cycles using a sample-barcoded 5' primer and a J-beta primer mix. TCRdb redid the calling of the 5' RACE reads with MiXCR, one entry per CDR3 protein. The sample shows 1,800,000 or so distinct CDR3 sequences, about 39% of them seen only once. The sample consisted of blood. Receptor source: a human donor in good health.

The sample holds many counts of this clonotype. J is TRBJ2-7 and V is TRBV12-3 or TRBV12-4, with TRBD2 as a possible D gene (6 bases). V was pared by 8 bases and J by 6 bases, with 14 bases between. The CDR3 is 12 amino acids. The CDR3 DNA reads TGTGCCAGCCTGGGGGACTCCGCCGAGCAGTACTTC. As protein: CASLGDSAEQYF.

The rearrangement links TRBV6-5 to TRBJ2-2; D ambiguous. The germline V and J ends were trimmed by 5 bases and 5 bases, with 12 bases remaining between them. The CDR3 loop spans 14 amino acids. Germline CDR1 reads MNHEY; CDR2 reads SVGAGI. The CDR3 DNA reads TGTGCCAGCAGTCCGACCAGGCCGACCGGGGAGCTGTTTTTT. Translating it yields CASSPTRPTGELFF.

A few counts support this clonotype. V gene TRBV29-1 combines with J gene TRBJ2-4; D may match TRBD1 or TRBD2 (6 bases each). The CDR3 extends over 16 amino acids. Germline V gene lookup returns CDR1 SQVTM and CDR2 ANQGSEA. V was clipped by 8 bases and J by 2 bases, with 22 bases between them. CDR3 region: CSIRGVRGGSKNIQYF. The CDR3 bases are TGCAGCATTAGGGGGGTTCGGGGTGGATCCAAAAACATTCAGTACTTC.

The chain joins TRBV14 to TRBJ2-1, with 9 bases that match TRBD1. The ends lost 2 bases at V and 1 base at J; junction bases unmatched: 6. The germline V gene has CDR1 SGHDN and CDR2 FVKESK. The CDR3 has 17 amino acids. The CDR3 region has the DNA TGTGCCAGCAGCCAACGCCTGACAGGGGGGTCCTACAATGAGCAGTTCTTC. It is translated as CASSQRLTGGSYNEQFF.

The V gene is TRBV11-2, the J gene TRBJ2-1; no definite D call. The germline gives CDR1 SGHAT, CDR2 FQNNGV. This CDR3 has 15 residues. Trimming shortened V by 5 bases and J by 7 bases, and 18 bases separated the two germline ends. The chain's CDR3 is CASSLQELHRNEQFF. CDR3 in DNA: TGTGCCAGCAGCCTTCAGGAATTACACCGGAATGAGCAGTTCTTC.

The chain couples TRBV20-1 to TRBJ2-1, with TRBD2 matching over 9 bases. Germline V gene data show CDR1 as DFQATT and CDR2 as SNEGSKA (reference sequence). This CDR3 is 15 amino acids long. The CDR3 region has the DNA TGCAGCGCCGAAGCTCTAGCGGGGTCTCCCATGGAGCAGTTCTTC. The encoded protein is CSAEALAGSPMEQFF.

This clonotype has more than one count but fewer than ten. The chain links TRBV7-2 to TRBJ1-2, with D maybe TRBD1 (6 bases). The V and J ends lost 0 bases and 9 bases respectively, with 11 bases between them. Germline values: CDR1 SGHTA, CDR2 FQGNSA. This CDR3 contains 13 residues. CDR3 sequence: CASSLARGARYTF. DNA of the CDR3: TGTGCCAGCAGCTTAGCGCGGGGGGCACGCTACACCTTC.

This clonotype has just a few counts. V usage is TRBV5-1 and J usage is TRBJ2-1; a possible D gene is TRBD1 (5 bases). V lost 2 bases to trimming and J lost 0 bases, with 9 bases between them. The CDR3 totals 15 residues. The germline CDR1 and CDR2 sequences are SGHRS and YFSETQ. The CDR3 reads CASSLLDSSYNEQFF. The CDR3 coding sequence is TGCGCCAGCAGCTTATTAGACAGCTCCTACAATGAGCAGTTCTTC.

The rearrangement links TRBV6-5 to TRBJ1-6; no definite D call. V lost 0 bases, J lost 10 bases, and 25 bases lay in between. Germline V lookup: CDR1 MNHEY, CDR2 SVGAGI. The CDR3 length is 19 residues. The CDR3 loop reads CASSYSSLTQAGLRSPLHF. The CDR3 DNA is TGTGCCAGCAGTTACTCGTCGCTGACCCAGGCCGGTCTGCGATCACCCCTCCACTTT.